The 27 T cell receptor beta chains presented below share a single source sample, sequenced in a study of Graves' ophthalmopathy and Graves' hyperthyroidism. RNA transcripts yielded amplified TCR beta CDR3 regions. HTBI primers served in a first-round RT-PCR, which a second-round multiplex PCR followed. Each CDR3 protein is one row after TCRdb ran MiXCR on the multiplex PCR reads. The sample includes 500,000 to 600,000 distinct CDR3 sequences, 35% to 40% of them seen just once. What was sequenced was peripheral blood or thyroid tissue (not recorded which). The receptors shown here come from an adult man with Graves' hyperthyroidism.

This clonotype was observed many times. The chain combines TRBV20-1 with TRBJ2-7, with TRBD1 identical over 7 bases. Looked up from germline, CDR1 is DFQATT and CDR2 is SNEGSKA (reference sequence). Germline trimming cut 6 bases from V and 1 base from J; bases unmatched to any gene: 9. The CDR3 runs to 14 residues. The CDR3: CSATSGGWSYEQYF. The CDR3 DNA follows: TGCAGTGCAACCTCAGGGGGTTGGTCCTACGAGCAGTACTTC.

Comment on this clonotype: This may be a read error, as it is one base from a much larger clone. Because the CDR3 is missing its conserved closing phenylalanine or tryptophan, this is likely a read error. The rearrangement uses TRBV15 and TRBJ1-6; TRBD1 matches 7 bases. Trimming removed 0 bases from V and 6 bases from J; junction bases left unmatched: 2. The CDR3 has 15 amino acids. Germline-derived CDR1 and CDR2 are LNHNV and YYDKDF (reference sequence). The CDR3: CATSRDGTANSPLHL. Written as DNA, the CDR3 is TGTGCCACCAGCAGAGACGGGACAGCTAATTCACCCCTCCACCTT.

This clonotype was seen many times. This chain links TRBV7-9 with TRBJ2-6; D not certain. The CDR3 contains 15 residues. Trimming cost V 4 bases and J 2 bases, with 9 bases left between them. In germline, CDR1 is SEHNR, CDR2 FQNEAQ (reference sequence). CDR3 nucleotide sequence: TGTGCCAGCAGCTCCGACCGGGCTGGGGCCAACGTCCTGACTTTC. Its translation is CASSSDRAGANVLTF.

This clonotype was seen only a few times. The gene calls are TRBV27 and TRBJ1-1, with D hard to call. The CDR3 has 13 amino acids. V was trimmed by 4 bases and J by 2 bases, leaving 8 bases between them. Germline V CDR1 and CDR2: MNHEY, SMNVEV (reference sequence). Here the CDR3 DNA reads TGTGCCAGCAGTTACACCACCAACACTGAAGCTTTCTTT. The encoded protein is CASSYTTNTEAFF.

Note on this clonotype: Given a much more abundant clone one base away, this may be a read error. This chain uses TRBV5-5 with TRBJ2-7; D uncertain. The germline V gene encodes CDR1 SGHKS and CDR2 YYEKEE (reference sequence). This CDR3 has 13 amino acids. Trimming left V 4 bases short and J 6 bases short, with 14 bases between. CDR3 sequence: CASSRALSSEQYF. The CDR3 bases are TGTGCCAGCAGCAGAGCTCTCAGCTCCGAGCAGTACTTC.

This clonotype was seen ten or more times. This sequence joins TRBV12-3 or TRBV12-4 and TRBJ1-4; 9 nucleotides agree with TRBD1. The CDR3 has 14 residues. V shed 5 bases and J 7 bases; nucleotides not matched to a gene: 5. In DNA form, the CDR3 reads TGTGCCAGCAGTAACAGGGGGCAGGGTGAAAAACTGTTTTTT. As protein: CASSNRGQGEKLFF.

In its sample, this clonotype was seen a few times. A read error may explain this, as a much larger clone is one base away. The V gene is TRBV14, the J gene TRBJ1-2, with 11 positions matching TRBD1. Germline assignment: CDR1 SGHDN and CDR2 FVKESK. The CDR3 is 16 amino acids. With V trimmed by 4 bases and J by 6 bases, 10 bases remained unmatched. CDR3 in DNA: TGTGCCAGCAGCCCATACCGGACAGGGGGCATCCATGGCTACACCTTC. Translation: CASSPYRTGGIHGYTF. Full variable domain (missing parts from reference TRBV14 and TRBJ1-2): EAGVTQFPSHSVIEKGQTVTLRCDPISGHDNLYWYRRVMGKEIKFLLHFVKESKQDESGMPNNRFLAERTGGTYSTLKVQPAELEDSGVYFCASSPYRTGGIHGYTFGSGTRLTVV.

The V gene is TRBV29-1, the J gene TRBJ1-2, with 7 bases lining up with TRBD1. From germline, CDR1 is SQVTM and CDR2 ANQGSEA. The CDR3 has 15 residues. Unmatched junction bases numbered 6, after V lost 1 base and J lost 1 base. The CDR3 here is CSVEGGTEFNYGYTF. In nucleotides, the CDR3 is TGCAGCGTTGAAGGAGGGACAGAATTTAACTATGGCTACACCTTC.

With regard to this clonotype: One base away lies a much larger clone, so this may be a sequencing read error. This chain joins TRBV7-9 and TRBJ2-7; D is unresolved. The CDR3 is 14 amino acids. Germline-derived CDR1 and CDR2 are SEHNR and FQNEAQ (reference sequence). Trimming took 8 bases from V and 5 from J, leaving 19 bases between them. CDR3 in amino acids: CASGSDFNSHEQYF. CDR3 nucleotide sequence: TGTGCCAGCGGCTCAGACTTCAATTCCCACGAGCAGTACTTC.

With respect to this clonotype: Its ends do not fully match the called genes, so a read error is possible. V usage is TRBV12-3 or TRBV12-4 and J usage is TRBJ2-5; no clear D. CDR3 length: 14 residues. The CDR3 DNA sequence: TGTGCCAACAGTTTAAGCCTCGCCAGGGAGACCCAGTACTTC. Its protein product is CANSLSLARETQYF.

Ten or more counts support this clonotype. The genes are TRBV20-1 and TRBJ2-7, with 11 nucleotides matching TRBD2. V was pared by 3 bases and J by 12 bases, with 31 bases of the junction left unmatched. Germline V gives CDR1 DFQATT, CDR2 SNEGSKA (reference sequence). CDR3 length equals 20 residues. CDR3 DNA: TGCAGTGCTAGTAGGTTGGAAAAGTACTCACTAGCGGGGGCCAACTGGCGTATGTACTTC. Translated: CSASRLEKYSLAGANWRMYF.

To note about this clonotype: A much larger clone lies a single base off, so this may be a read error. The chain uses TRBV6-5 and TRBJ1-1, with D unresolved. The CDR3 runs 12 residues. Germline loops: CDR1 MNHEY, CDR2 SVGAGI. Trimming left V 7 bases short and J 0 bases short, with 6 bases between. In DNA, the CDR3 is TGTGCCAGCATGGGATTGAACACTGAAGCTTTCTTT. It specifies CASMGLNTEAFF.

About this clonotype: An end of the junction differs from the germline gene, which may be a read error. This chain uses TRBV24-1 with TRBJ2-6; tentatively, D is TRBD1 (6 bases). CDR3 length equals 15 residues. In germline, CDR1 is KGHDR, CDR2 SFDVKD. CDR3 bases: TGTGCCAGCAGTCAAGAAGGGACAGGGGCCAACGTCCTGACTTTC. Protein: CASSQEGTGANVLTF.

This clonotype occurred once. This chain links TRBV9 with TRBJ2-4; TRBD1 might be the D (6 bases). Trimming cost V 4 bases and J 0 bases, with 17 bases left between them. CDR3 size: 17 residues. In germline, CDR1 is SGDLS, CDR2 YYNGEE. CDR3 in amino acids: CASSLLQGELAKNIQYF. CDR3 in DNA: TGTGCCAGCAGCTTGCTACAGGGCGAATTAGCCAAAAACATTCAGTACTTC.

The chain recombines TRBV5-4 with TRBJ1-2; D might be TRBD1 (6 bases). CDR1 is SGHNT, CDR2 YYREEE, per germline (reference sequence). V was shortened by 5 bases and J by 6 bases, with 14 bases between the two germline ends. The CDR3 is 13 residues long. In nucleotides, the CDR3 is TGTGCCAGCAGAGATGGGGGGCCCCATGGCTACACCTTC. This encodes CASRDGGPHGYTF.

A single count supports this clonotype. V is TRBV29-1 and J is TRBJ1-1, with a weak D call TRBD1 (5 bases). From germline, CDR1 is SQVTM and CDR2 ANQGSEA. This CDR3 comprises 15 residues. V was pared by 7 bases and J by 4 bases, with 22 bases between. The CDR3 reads CSGGGTGERGTEAFF. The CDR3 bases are TGCAGCGGCGGAGGCACGGGGGAAAGGGGCACTGAAGCTTTCTTT.

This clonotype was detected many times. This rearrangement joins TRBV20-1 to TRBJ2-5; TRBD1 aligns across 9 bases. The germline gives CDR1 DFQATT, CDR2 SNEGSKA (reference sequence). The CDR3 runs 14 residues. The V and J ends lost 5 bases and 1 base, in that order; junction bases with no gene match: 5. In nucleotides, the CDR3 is TGCAGTGCTTCGGGACAGGGTGGCCAAGAGACCCAGTACTTC. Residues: CSASGQGGQETQYF.

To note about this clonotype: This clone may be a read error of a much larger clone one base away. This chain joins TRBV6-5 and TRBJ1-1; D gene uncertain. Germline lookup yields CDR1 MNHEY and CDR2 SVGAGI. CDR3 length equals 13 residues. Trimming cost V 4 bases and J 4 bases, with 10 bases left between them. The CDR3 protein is CASSCSWGTEAFF. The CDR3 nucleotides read TGTGCCAGCAGTTGCTCTTGGGGCACTGAAGCTTTCTTT.

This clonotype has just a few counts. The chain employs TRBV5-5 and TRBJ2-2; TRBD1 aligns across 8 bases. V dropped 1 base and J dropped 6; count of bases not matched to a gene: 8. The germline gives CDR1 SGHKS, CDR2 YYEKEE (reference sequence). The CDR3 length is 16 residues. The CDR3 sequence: CASSLKDRVIAGELFF. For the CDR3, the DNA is TGTGCCAGCAGCTTGAAGGACAGGGTGATCGCCGGGGAGCTGTTTTTT.

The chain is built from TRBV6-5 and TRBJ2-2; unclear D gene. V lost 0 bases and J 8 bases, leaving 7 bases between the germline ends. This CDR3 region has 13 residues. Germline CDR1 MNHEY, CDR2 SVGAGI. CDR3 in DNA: TGTGCCAGCAGTTACTCTAGTAATGGGGAGCTGTTTTTT. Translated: CASSYSSNGELFF.

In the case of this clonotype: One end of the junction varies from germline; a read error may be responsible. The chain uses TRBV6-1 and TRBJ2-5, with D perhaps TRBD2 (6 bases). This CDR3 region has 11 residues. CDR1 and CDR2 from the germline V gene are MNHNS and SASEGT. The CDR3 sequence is CASSERGGVRF. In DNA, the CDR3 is TGTGCCAGCAGTGAAAGGGGCGGGGTCCGCTTC.

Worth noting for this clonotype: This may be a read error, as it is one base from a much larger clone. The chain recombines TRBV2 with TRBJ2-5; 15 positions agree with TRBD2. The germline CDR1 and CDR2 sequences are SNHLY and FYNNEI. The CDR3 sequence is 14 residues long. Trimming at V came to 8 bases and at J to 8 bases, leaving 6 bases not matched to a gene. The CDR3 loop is CASRGLAGGRTQYF. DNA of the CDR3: TGTGCCAGCCGTGGACTAGCGGGGGGGCGAACCCAGTACTTC.

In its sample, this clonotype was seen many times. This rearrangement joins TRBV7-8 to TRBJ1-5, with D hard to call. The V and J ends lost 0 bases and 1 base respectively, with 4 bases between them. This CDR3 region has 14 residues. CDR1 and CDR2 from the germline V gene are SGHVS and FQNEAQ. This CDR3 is CASSLAFSNQPQHF. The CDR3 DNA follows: TGTGCCAGCAGCTTAGCGTTCAGCAATCAGCCCCAGCATTTT.

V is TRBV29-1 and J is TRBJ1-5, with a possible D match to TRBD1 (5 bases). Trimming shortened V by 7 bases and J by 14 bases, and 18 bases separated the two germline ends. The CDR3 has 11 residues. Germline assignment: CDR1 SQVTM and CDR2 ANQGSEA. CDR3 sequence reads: CSAGEGPYEHF. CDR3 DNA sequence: TGCAGCGCTGGGGAGGGGCCATACGAGCATTTT.

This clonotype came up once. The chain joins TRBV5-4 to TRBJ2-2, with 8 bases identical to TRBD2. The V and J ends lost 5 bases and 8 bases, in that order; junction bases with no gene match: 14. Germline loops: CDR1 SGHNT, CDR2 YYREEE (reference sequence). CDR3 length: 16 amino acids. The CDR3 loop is CASRSMAGGFSGELFF. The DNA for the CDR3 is TGTGCCAGCAGATCCATGGCGGGAGGTTTTTCAGGGGAGCTGTTTTTT.

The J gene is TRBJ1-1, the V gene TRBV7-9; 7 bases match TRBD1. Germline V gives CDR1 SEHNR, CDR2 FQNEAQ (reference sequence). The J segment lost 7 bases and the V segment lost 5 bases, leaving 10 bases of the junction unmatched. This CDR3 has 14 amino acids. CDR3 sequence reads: CASSARQGSNEAFF. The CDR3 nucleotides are TGTGCCAGCAGCGCCCGACAGGGATCGAATGAAGCTTTCTTT.

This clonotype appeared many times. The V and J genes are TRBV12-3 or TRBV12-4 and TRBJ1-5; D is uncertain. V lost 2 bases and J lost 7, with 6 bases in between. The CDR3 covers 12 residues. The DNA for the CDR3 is TGTGCCAGCAGTTTATTGGGCCAGCCCCAGCATTTT. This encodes CASSLLGQPQHF.